These 19 T cell receptor beta chains originate from one sample sequenced in a study of pediatric ulcerative colitis. Sequenced by immunoSEQ multiplex PCR; TCRdb stores in-frame clones only, minus some. The sample yields about 22,000 clones, 71% seen once. One to two pinch biopsies were taken from the rectum during colonoscopy. The sequencing sample was made of gut tissue. Receptors originate from a boy under 18 with severe ulcerative colitis.

The chain couples TRBV2 to TRBJ2-1; the D call may be TRBD1 or TRBD2 (5 bases each). This CDR3 has 13 amino acids. Germline CDR1 SNHLY, CDR2 FYNNEI. V gave up 9 bases and J gave up 7 bases, with 16 bases separating them. DNA of the CDR3: TGTGCCAGTTTGGGGGTGGTGGGGAATGAGCAGTTCTTC. Translating it yields CASLGVVGNEQFF.

For this clone: The same CDR3 also results from other DNA sequences found in this sample. The rearrangement uses TRBV5-1 and TRBJ1-1; weak D call: TRBD1 (5 bases). The CDR3 contains 14 residues. Trimming removed 0 bases from V and 4 bases from J, with 10 bases in between. Germline V gene sequence: CDR1 SGHRS, CDR2 YFSETQ. The CDR3, as DNA: TGCGCCAGCAGCTTGGCTGGGGGAGGCACTGAAGCTTTCTTT. It translates to CASSLAGGGTEAFF.

The CDR3 DNA reads TGTGCCAGCTCACCACCGACTAGCCAGGCGTACGAGCAGTACTTC. The encoded protein is CASSPPTSQAYEQYF. The V gene is TRBV18, the J gene TRBJ2-7; 7 positions agree with TRBD2. After removal of 0 bases from V and 4 bases from J, the junction contained 6 bases not matched to a gene. The CDR3 runs 15 residues. Per germline, CDR1 KGHSH and CDR2 LQKENI. Full variable domain (rest looked up from reference TRBV18 and TRBJ2-7): NAGVMQNPRHLVRRRGQEARLRCSPMKGHSHVYWYRQLPEEGLKFMVYLQKENIIDESGMPKERFSAEFPKEGPSILRIQQVVRGDSAAYFCASSPPTSQAYEQYFGPGTRLTVT.

The chain combines TRBV6-6 with TRBJ1-4, with no clear D. The germline gives CDR1 MNHNY, CDR2 SVGAGI (reference sequence). V dropped 2 bases and J dropped 8 bases, with 15 bases sitting between them. The CDR3 covers 15 residues. In DNA form, the CDR3 reads TGTGCCAGCAGTTACATAGCCCGGTCGGAGGAAAAACTGTTTTTT. It is translated as CASSYIARSEEKLFF.

The V gene is TRBV2, the J gene TRBJ1-2; D remains ambiguous. The CDR3 loop spans 12 amino acids. Germline CDR1 is SNHLY and CDR2 is FYNNEI. V gave up 7 bases and J gave up 0 bases, with 6 bases separating them. CDR3 DNA sequence: TGTGCCAGCAAAGCAGCTAACTATGGCTACACCTTC. Amino acids: CASKAANYGYTF.

This chain connects TRBV5-1 to TRBJ2-7; D gene ambiguous. Germline V gene sequence: CDR1 SGHRS, CDR2 YFSETQ. This CDR3 region has 13 residues. The germline V and J ends were trimmed by 2 bases and 2 bases, with 8 bases remaining between them. CDR3 sequence (DNA): TGCGCCAGCAGCTTTGCGGCTACCTACGAGCAGTACTTC. Its translation: CASSFAATYEQYF.

This chain connects TRBV7-2 to TRBJ2-5, with a tentative D call TRBD2 (5 bases). This CDR3 comprises 13 residues. Germline V gene sequence: CDR1 SGHTA, CDR2 FQGNSA. The V end lost 3 bases, the J end lost 5 bases, and 10 bases lay between the germline ends. The DNA of the CDR3 is TGTGCCAGCAGCTTTTCCGGGGTCGAGACCCAGTACTTC. This encodes CASSFSGVETQYF. The variable domain in full, completed from reference TRBV7-2 and TRBJ2-5, reads GAGVSQSPSNKVTEKGKDVELRCDPISGHTALYWYRQSLGQGLEFLIYFQGNSAPDKSGLPSDRFSAERTGGSVSTLTIQRTQQEDSAVYLCASSFSGVETQYFGPGTRLLVL.

The gene calls are TRBV2 and TRBJ1-5, with D uncertain. With 7 bases removed from V and 0 bases from J, the gap between germline ends came to 22 bases. The germline CDR1 and CDR2 sequences are SNHLY and FYNNEI. The length of the CDR3 is 18 residues. CDR3 region: CASTPRGGEVVSNQPQHF. The DNA of the CDR3 is TGTGCCAGCACCCCGCGCGGTGGTGAGGTTGTTAGCAATCAGCCCCAGCATTTT.

This chain links TRBV7-2 with TRBJ2-3; weak D call: TRBD2 (5 bases). Germline V gene sequence: CDR1 SGHTA, CDR2 FQGNSA. V lost 8 bases to trimming and J lost 9 bases, with 15 bases between them. The CDR3 sequence is 12 residues long. The CDR3 spells CASGPEGYTQYF. CDR3 nucleotides: TGTGCCAGCGGCCCCGAGGGATACACGCAGTATTTT.

This chain joins TRBV27 and TRBJ1-3; the D gene is possibly TRBD1 (5 bases). The V end was cut by 6 bases, the J end by 1 base, with 10 bases between. The CDR3 sequence is 14 residues long. CDR1 and CDR2 from the germline V gene are MNHEY and SMNVEV (reference sequence). The CDR3 DNA reads as TGTGCCAGCAGGACAAGGGGATCTGGAAACACCATATATTTT. This codes for CASRTRGSGNTIYF.

There are a few counts of this clone. V is TRBV7-9 and J is TRBJ1-2; TRBD1 matches at 8 bases. This CDR3 has 16 amino acids. The germline gives CDR1 SEHNR, CDR2 FQNEAQ (reference sequence). The trim removed 1 base at V and 2 bases at J, leaving 6 bases unmatched. The CDR3 sequence is CASSLEVTGANYGYTF. The CDR3 nucleotides are TGTGCCAGCAGCTTAGAGGTGACAGGGGCGAACTATGGCTACACCTTC.

This clone appeared a few times. This chain links TRBV7-9 with TRBJ1-3; D perhaps matches TRBD1 (5 bases). Trimming took 5 bases from V and 0 from J, leaving 8 bases between them. The CDR3 runs 14 residues. Germline V CDR1 and CDR2: SEHNR, FQNEAQ (reference sequence). The CDR3 reads CASSHDSSGNTIYF. CDR3 DNA: TGTGCCAGCAGCCATGACAGCTCTGGAAACACCATATATTTT.

A remark on this clone: One end of the junction fails to match germline, which may point to a read error. The gene calls are TRBV2 and TRBJ2-5; TRBD2 aligns across 8 bases. The CDR3 sequence is 14 residues long. CDR1 SNHLY and CDR2 FYNNEI come from the germline V gene. CDR3 nucleotides: TGTGCCAGCGCGTTGGAGTTTGGGACTAGGGGTTTGAACTTC. This gives the protein CASALEFGTRGLNF.

This clone was picked up one time. The gene calls are TRBV4-3 and TRBJ1-2; no definite D call. Germline V gives CDR1 LGHNA, CDR2 YSLEER. This CDR3 comprises 15 residues. The V gene lost 1 base and the J gene lost 5 bases, with 14 bases spanning the gap. The CDR3 coding sequence is TGCGCCAGCAGCCAAGGGAACCGGGGAGGTTATGGCTACACCTTC. It codes for CASSQGNRGGYGYTF.

The V gene is TRBV6-1, the J gene TRBJ2-7, with D maybe TRBD2 (6 bases). The CDR3 is 14 residues long. Germline CDR1 and CDR2: MNHNS and SASEGT. Trimming stripped 4 bases from V and 1 base from J, with 11 bases between. CDR3 DNA sequence: TGTGCCAGCAGTGCCACCCGGGGGTCCTACGAGCAGTACTTC. Amino acid sequence: CASSATRGSYEQYF.

The chain has TRBV20-1 and TRBJ2-7, with D perhaps matching TRBD2 (5 bases). The length of the CDR3 is 11 residues. Deletions cut 6 bases from V and 3 bases from J, with 9 bases between. Germline V gene lookup returns CDR1 DFQATT and CDR2 SNEGSKA (reference sequence). The chain's CDR3 is CSASSSYEQYF. CDR3 nucleotides: TGCAGTGCGTCTAGCAGCTACGAGCAGTACTTC.

V is TRBV6-1 and J is TRBJ1-4; D is perhaps TRBD1 (5 bases). This CDR3 has 16 amino acids. CDR1 and CDR2 from the germline V gene are MNHNS and SASEGT. V lost 4 bases, J lost 5 bases, and 17 bases lay in between. Here the CDR3 reads CASSAERVGGNEKLFF. CDR3 sequence (DNA): TGTGCCAGCAGTGCCGAACGGGTGGGGGGGAATGAAAAACTGTTTTTT.

This clone was seen once. The chain carries TRBV5-1 and TRBJ2-2, with 8 bases matching TRBD2. The CDR3 covers 16 residues. V gave up 2 bases and J gave up 5 bases; unmatched junction bases: 8. Germline CDR1 reads SGHRS; CDR2 reads YFSETQ. The CDR3 coding sequence is TGCGCCAGCAGCTTCGGACGGGGGGGCCGAACCGGGGAGCTGTTTTTT. Translated: CASSFGRGGRTGELFF.

The chain couples TRBV4-3 to TRBJ2-1, with 10 bases aligning to TRBD2. The CDR3 spans 18 residues. After removal of 1 base from V and 10 bases from J, the junction contained 16 bases not matched to a gene. The germline V gene has CDR1 LGHNA and CDR2 YSLEER. CDR3 protein: CASSQGVGASGGAGEQFF. CDR3 DNA: TGCGCCAGCAGCCAAGGAGTGGGAGCTAGCGGGGGAGCTGGGGAGCAGTTCTTC.